Below are 16 T cell receptor beta chains sequenced from a single sample in a study of CD8+ T cells in alopecia areata. Stated treatment: oral pan-JAK inhibitor, 5-10 mg twice daily. Sequencing used cDNA as its template, made by extracting RNA and reverse transcribing it. TCRdb keeps only in-frame clones here, not all; method: immunoSEQ multiplex PCR. The sample holds some 150,000 clones, 85% to 90% seen once. The sequences come from CD8+ T cells sorted from blood, collected at week 4, from a patient treated with tofacitinib. The receptors here all came from a human donor with alopecia areata.

The chain recombines TRBV29-1 with TRBJ2-2, with D possibly matching TRBD1 (5 bases). Germline V lookup: CDR1 SQVTM, CDR2 ANQGSEA. V gave up 3 bases and J gave up 4 bases, with 9 bases separating them. The CDR3 has 13 residues. CDR3 amino acids: CSVDPQGTGELFF. As DNA, the CDR3 is TGCAGCGTTGACCCTCAGGGCACCGGGGAGCTGTTTTTT.

This clone was picked up a small number of times. This chain connects TRBV2 to TRBJ2-7; a weak D match, TRBD1 (6 bases). V lost 5 bases and J 6 bases, leaving 11 bases between the germline ends. Germline values: CDR1 SNHLY, CDR2 FYNNEI. The CDR3 has 12 residues. The chain's CDR3 is CASSPGTSEQYF. CDR3 bases: TGTGCCAGCAGTCCCGGGACAAGCGAGCAGTACTTC.

The chain couples TRBV7-8 to TRBJ2-7; 8 nucleotides line up with TRBD2. CDR3 size: 15 residues. V lost 2 bases and J lost 1; bases outside the gene matches: 4. Germline V gene data show CDR1 as SGHVS and CDR2 as FQNEAQ. DNA of the CDR3: TGTGCCAGCAGCTTAAGACTAGCGTTATCCTACGAGCAGTACTTC. Its protein is CASSLRLALSYEQYF.

About this clone itself: The sample contains more than one DNA sequence encoding this CDR3. V and J are TRBV30 and TRBJ2-3; D is ambiguous. Germline V gene lookup returns CDR1 GTSNPN and CDR2 SVGIG (reference sequence). The V end lost 3 bases, the J end lost 2 bases, and 6 bases lay between the germline ends. This CDR3 is built from 12 residues. CDR3 sequence (DNA): TGTGCCTGGAGCGAAGACACAGATACGCAGTATTTT. It is translated as CAWSEDTDTQYF.

This clone was seen a handful of times. This sequence joins TRBV7-9 and TRBJ2-3; TRBD2 aligns across 11 bases. J gave up 5 bases and V 5 bases, and 6 bases lay outside the gene matches. Germline V gives CDR1 SEHNR, CDR2 FQNEAQ (reference sequence). The CDR3 is made up of 15 amino acids. The DNA of the CDR3 is TGTGCCAGCAGCCCCCCTACTAGCGGGAGAGATACGCAGTATTTT. This encodes CASSPPTSGRDTQYF.

The V and J genes are TRBV7-3 and TRBJ2-7; 10 positions agree with TRBD1. The CDR3 has 14 residues. The ends lost 6 bases at V and 7 bases at J; junction bases unmatched: 9. Germline-derived CDR1 and CDR2 are SGHTA and FQGTGA. The CDR3 coding sequence is TGTGCCAGCAGTCGGGGACAGGGGAGAGGGGAGCAGTACTTC. Amino acids: CASSRGQGRGEQYF.

This clone was observed a single time. The rearrangement links TRBV7-8 to TRBJ2-5; D tentatively reads TRBD1 or TRBD2 (5 bases each). This CDR3 region has 14 residues. Germline CDR1 and CDR2: SGHVS and FQNEAQ. V lost 5 bases, J lost 1 base, and 11 bases lay in between. The CDR3 DNA is TGTGCCAGCAGCCCACCAGGGAGCCAAGAGACCCAGTACTTC. Protein: CASSPPGSQETQYF. Combining the CDR3 with reference TRBV7-8 and TRBJ2-5 gives the whole variable domain GAGVSQSPRYKVAKRGQDVALRCDPISGHVSLFWYQQALGQGPEFLTYFQNEAQLDKSGLPSDRFFAERPEGSVSTLKIQRTQQEDSAVYLCASSPPGSQETQYFGPGTRLLVL.

V gene TRBV29-1 combines with J gene TRBJ2-7, with D perhaps given as TRBD1 or TRBD2 (5 bases each). CDR1 is SQVTM and CDR2 is ANQGSEA in the germline V gene. The CDR3 length is 13 residues. V lost 5 bases, J lost 4 bases, and 15 bases lay in between. The CDR3 DNA follows: TGCAGCGTTTCTGGGACGATCGCTTACGAGCAGTACTTC. This gives the protein CSVSGTIAYEQYF.

This clone occurred a few times. This chain links TRBV6-6 with TRBJ1-1, with D perhaps matching TRBD1 (5 bases). Between the trimmed V and J ends, which lost 2 bases and 1 base, there was a span of 8 bases. The germline CDR1 and CDR2 sequences are MNHNY and SVGAGI (reference sequence). The CDR3 loop spans 14 amino acids. The CDR3 bases are TGTGCCAGCAGTTACACAGGCACGAACACTGAAGCTTTCTTT. This translates into CASSYTGTNTEAFF.

The chain combines TRBV29-1 with TRBJ1-2, with a possible D match to TRBD1 (5 bases). Trimming stripped 2 bases from V and 3 bases from J, with 10 bases between. Germline CDR1 is SQVTM and CDR2 is ANQGSEA. This CDR3 spans 13 amino acids. CDR3 in amino acids: CSVELGADYGYTF. CDR3 DNA sequence: TGCAGCGTTGAACTCGGGGCGGACTATGGCTACACCTTC.

The genes are TRBV27 and TRBJ2-3; a possible D gene is TRBD2 (6 bases). The germline V and J ends were trimmed by 4 bases and 0 bases, with 17 bases remaining between them. Germline CDR1 reads MNHEY; CDR2 reads SMNVEV (reference sequence). The CDR3 is made up of 17 amino acids. The chain's CDR3 is CASSSPLGGTSTDTQYF. The CDR3, as DNA: TGTGCCAGCAGTTCTCCTTTGGGCGGGACTAGCACAGATACGCAGTATTTT.

The gene calls are TRBV7-6 and TRBJ2-7; no definite D call. V gave up 1 base and J gave up 1 base, with 8 bases separating them. CDR1 and CDR2 (germline): SGHVS, FNYEAQ. The CDR3 covers 14 residues. CDR3 coding DNA: TGTGCCAGCAGCTTAGATAGAAATTCCTACGAGCAGTACTTC. It is translated as CASSLDRNSYEQYF.

The J gene is TRBJ2-7, the V gene TRBV9; tentative D call: TRBD1 (6 bases). This CDR3 has 12 residues. From germline, CDR1 is SGDLS and CDR2 YYNGEE. Trimming took off 4 bases at V and 5 bases at J, with 10 bases between the two ends. CDR3 in amino acids: CASSHTGNEQYF. DNA for the CDR3: TGTGCCAGCAGCCATACAGGGAACGAGCAGTACTTC.

V is TRBV7-6 and J is TRBJ2-5; 8 nucleotides agree with TRBD2. This CDR3 comprises 15 residues. V shed 4 bases, J shed 5 bases, and the junction held 9 bases outside the gene matches. The germline CDR1 and CDR2 sequences are SGHVS and FNYEAQ. Here the CDR3 DNA reads TGTGCCAGCAGCTCCGGGAGGGCCACTTCCGAGACCCAGTACTTC. As protein: CASSSGRATSETQYF.

This clone was seen a single time. This chain links TRBV6-5 with TRBJ1-1; 8 nucleotides match TRBD1. CDR1 and CDR2 (germline): MNHEY, SVGAGI. CDR3 length equals 14 residues. Trimming took 2 bases from V and 1 from J; bases not matched to a gene: 0. DNA for the CDR3: TGTGCCAGCAGTTACGGACAGGGGAACACTGAAGCTTTCTTT. This sequence encodes CASSYGQGNTEAFF.

This sequence joins TRBV6-1 and TRBJ2-5, with D perhaps TRBD2 (6 bases). Germline CDR1 is MNHNS and CDR2 is SASEGT. The length of the CDR3 is 12 residues. V was trimmed by 8 bases and J by 4 bases, leaving 11 bases between them. The DNA for the CDR3 is TGTGCCAGCTCGGGCGGGATAGAGACCCAGTACTTC. This gives the protein CASSGGIETQYF.